This T cell receptor beta chain comes out of a study of T cell responses to AZD1222 COVID-19 vaccine. In regard to this clone: Its antigen is not identified.

This table comes from immunoSEQ multiplex PCR, and its TCRdb copy is limited to in-frame clones, with some not included. This repertoire shows about 130,000 clones, around 87% found once; its top ten account for about 9.4%. The trim removed 5 bases at V and 3 bases at J, leaving 7 bases unmatched. This CDR3 is 15 amino acids long. The germline CDR1 and CDR2 sequences are SGHAT and FQNNGV. Findings and limits, study-wide: Breadth and depth of Spike-specific TCRs rose after two AZD1222 doses. Seropositive at baseline were only a handful of AZD1222 recipients. Donor demographics were predominantly white British with a female majority; clonal diversity may be underestimated.

The material sequenced was peripheral blood, taken on day 0 of AZD1222 vaccination. The rearrangement links TRBV11-2 to TRBJ1-1, with 9 bases that match TRBD1. The TCR was taken from an adult in good health. The CDR3 loop is CASSPGDRVYTEAFF. CDR3 DNA: TGTGCCAGCAGCCCCGGGGACAGGGTATACACTGAAGCTTTCTTT. Using reference TRBV11-2 and TRBJ1-1 for the parts outside the CDR3, the full variable domain is EAGVAQSPRYKIIEKRQSVAFWCNPISGHATLYWYQQILGQGPKLLIQFQNNGVVDDSQLPKDRFSAERLKGVDSTLKIQPAKLEDSAVYLCASSPGDRVYTEAFFGQGTRLTVV.